This is a list of T cell receptor beta chains from one sample in a study of T cells in Graves' hyperthyroidism and ophthalmopathy. TCRdb recomputed calls from the multiplex PCR reads with MiXCR, one row per CDR3 protein. Of more than 450,000 distinct CDR3 sequences listed, 20% were seen once; the top ten hold about 50%. The sample was blood. Every receptor here comes from a man aged 40-50 years with Graves' ophthalmopathy. CDR3s include the opening cysteine and the closing phenylalanine or tryptophan. The D gene is left open where the match is weak. Clone size is given for some rows only: seen once, a few or many times, or a class if the clone is expanded.

cdr3_nt	cdr3_aa	d_call	clone_size	v_call	j_call
TGTGCCACCCGGCGGACGAACACCGGGGAGCTGTTTTTT	CATRRTNTGELFF	NA	few	TRBV24-1	TRBJ2-2
TGTGCCAGCAGTACCCTGATGAACACTGAAGCTTTCTTT	CASSTLMNTEAFF	NA	many	TRBV2	TRBJ1-1
TGTGCCAGCAGCGTAGAGGCTAGCCCACGGGAGCAGTACTTC	CASSVEASPREQYF	NA	NA	TRBV9	TRBJ2-7
TGTGCCAGCAGCCCGAATAGCGGGAGGGGGCAAGAGACCCAGTACTTC	CASSPNSGRGQETQYF	TRBD2	many	TRBV7-8	TRBJ2-5
TGCAGTGCTAGAGATATGAGGACAGGGCGTCCCTACGAGCAGTACTTC	CSARDMRTGRPYEQYF	TRBD1	many	TRBV20-1	TRBJ2-7
TGTGCCAGCAGTGAATTTGACACCGGGGAGCTGTTTTTT	CASSEFDTGELFF	NA	many	TRBV2	TRBJ2-2
TGTGCCAGCTCACCAGGTCCACCAACTAATGAAAAACTGTTTTTT	CASSPGPPTNEKLFF	NA	NA	TRBV18	TRBJ1-4
TGTGCCAGCAGTTACTCTACAGGGGGTAATGAAAAACTGTTTTTT	CASSYSTGGNEKLFF	TRBD1	NA	TRBV6-6	TRBJ1-4
TGTGCCAGCAGCTTTGGACAGACCACGGCCGGGGATACGCAGTATTTT	CASSFGQTTAGDTQYF	NA	few	TRBV5-5	TRBJ2-3
TGTGCCAGCAGCTTACGTACAGGGGGCAATGGCTACACCTTC	CASSLRTGGNGYTF	TRBD1	many	TRBV7-9	TRBJ1-2
TGTGCCAGCAGCGTAGTCCCAGAGGGTTACAATGAGCAGTTCTTC	CASSVVPEGYNEQFF	NA	few	TRBV9	TRBJ2-1
TGTGCCAGCCGGATGGGGGGCGCGATCACTGAAGCTTTCTTT	CASRMGGAITEAFF	NA	many	TRBV6-1	TRBJ1-1
TGTGCCAGCAGTTATGCCGGGGGGACGAACACCGGGGAGCTGTTTTTT	CASSYAGGTNTGELFF	TRBD2	NA	TRBV6-5	TRBJ2-2
TGTGCCAGCAGCCCGTGGGGGGACCACGAGCAGTACTTC	CASSPWGDHEQYF	NA	many	TRBV27	TRBJ2-7
TGTGCCTGGAGTATAACGGGGGAGACCCAGTACTTC	CAWSITGETQYF	NA	many	TRBV30	TRBJ2-5
TGTGCCAGCAGGGGGGACGGGGGCTCCTACGAGCAGTACTTC	CASRGDGGSYEQYF	NA	many	TRBV12-3/TRBV12-4	TRBJ2-7
TGTGCCAGCAGCTCCCGGACAGGGGTTAGAGACAATGAGCAGTTCTTC	CASSSRTGVRDNEQFF	TRBD1	many	TRBV11-2	TRBJ2-1
TGTGCCAGCAGCCAAGGAAGCGACAGGGGCCTTTATCAGCCCCAGCATTTT	CASSQGSDRGLYQPQHF	TRBD1	NA	TRBV14	TRBJ1-5
TGTGCCAGCACGACGGGCCTTCGGGTGGGCTACGAGCAGTACTTC	CASTTGLRVGYEQYF	NA	many	TRBV27	TRBJ2-7
TGTGCCAGCCGCTATTGGGCGGGAGATTCCTACAATGAGCAGTTCTTC	CASRYWAGDSYNEQFF	TRBD2	many	TRBV28	TRBJ2-1
TGTGCCAGCAGTTTAGAGGTACCGGGCAACCAAGAGACCCAGTACTTC	CASSLEVPGNQETQYF	NA	few	TRBV12-3/TRBV12-4	TRBJ2-5
TGTGCCAGCAGCGTTACGGGCACGAACACCGGGGAGCTGTTTTTT	CASSVTGTNTGELFF	NA	few	TRBV9	TRBJ2-2
TGTGCCAGCGGCAGGTCCAGGGGTAACACCGGGGAGCTGTTTTTT	CASGRSRGNTGELFF	NA	few	TRBV5-6	TRBJ2-2
TGTGCCAGCAGTGAAAGGACTCGAGGTGGAAACACCATATATTTT	CASSERTRGGNTIYF	NA	NA	TRBV6-1	TRBJ1-3
TGTGCCAGCAGTTTCCGGCGCATTGCTACCGGGGAGCTGTTTTTT	CASSFRRIATGELFF	NA	few	TRBV12-3/TRBV12-4	TRBJ2-2
TGTGCCAGCTCACGATCAGCGGGAGTAAGAGATACGCAGTATTTT	CASSRSAGVRDTQYF	TRBD2	many	TRBV18	TRBJ2-3
TGTGCCATCAGTGAGTCGATACAGAAGAGAAACACCATATATTTT	CAISESIQKRNTIYF	NA	NA	TRBV10-3	TRBJ1-3
TGTGCCAGCAGCTCGGGAGGAATTGGGTTGCGAAACACTGAAGCTTTCTTT	CASSSGGIGLRNTEAFF	NA	many	TRBV7-8	TRBJ1-1
TGTGCCAGCAGTTTCACAGGGGTGCTGGCTAATGAAAAACTGTTTTTT	CASSFTGVLANEKLFF	TRBD1	few	TRBV28	TRBJ1-4
TGTGCCAGCAGTGAAGGGACAGGGTCCCATGAGCAGTTCTTC	CASSEGTGSHEQFF	TRBD1	few	TRBV6-1	TRBJ2-1
TGTGCCAGCAGGACAGGGGGAACTGAAGCTTTCTTT	CASRTGGTEAFF	TRBD1	many	TRBV27	TRBJ1-1
TGTGCCAGCAGTGAGAGAGGGTTCGGGGAGCTGTTTTTT	CASSERGFGELFF	NA	many	TRBV2	TRBJ2-2
TGCGCCAGCAGCCTCCTTAGCGGGAGCTCCTACAATGAGCAGCTCTTC	CASSLLSGSSYNEQLF	TRBD2	NA	TRBV5-1	TRBJ2-1
TGTGCCTGGAGGGGGCCGGGCTACACCTTC	CAWRGPGYTF	NA	many	TRBV30	TRBJ1-2
TGTGCCAGCAGCGCAATGGGACTACCAGAAGAGACCCAGTACTTC	CASSAMGLPEETQYF	TRBD2	NA	TRBV9	TRBJ2-5
TGTGCCAGCAGGAACCCAGGCCCTCGAGGCTACACCTTC	CASRNPGPRGYTF	NA	many	TRBV6-1	TRBJ1-2
TGCAGTGCTGGACAATTCGGGGAGCTGTTTTTT	CSAGQFGELFF	NA	NA	TRBV20-1	TRBJ2-2
TGTGCCAGCAGTCAGGGGGCAGGGAATGGCTACACCTTC	CASSQGAGNGYTF	TRBD1	few	TRBV27	TRBJ1-2
TGTGCCAGCTCACGGAACAGCGAGTACGAGCAGTACTTC	CASSRNSEYEQYF	NA	few	TRBV18	TRBJ2-7
TGTACCAGCAGCGGACAGGGGATCACAGATACGCAGTATTTT	CTSSGQGITDTQYF	TRBD1	NA	TRBV7-9	TRBJ2-3
TGCAGCGTTGACCAGGGGGCAACCGATACGCAGTATTTT	CSVDQGATDTQYF	TRBD1	few	TRBV29-1	TRBJ2-3
TGCGCCAGCAGGAGGGGCAGACCGAACACCGGGGAGCTGTTTTTT	CASRRGRPNTGELFF	NA	NA	TRBV5-1	TRBJ2-2
TGCAGTGCTAGAGTCGGGGGCGCGTGGACCGGGGAGCTGTTTTTT	CSARVGGAWTGELFF	NA	NA	TRBV20-1	TRBJ2-2
TGTGCCAGCAGTGAAACCGCTAGCGGGAGGCGGGTCTCCTACGAGCAGTACTTC	CASSETASGRRVSYEQYF	TRBD2	NA	TRBV2	TRBJ2-7
TGTGCCAGTAGTCCCCCCCAGGCCACCCCATCGACAAACGAGCAGTACTTC	CASSPPQATPSTNEQYF	NA	NA	TRBV19	TRBJ2-7
TGCGCCAGCTGCCAGGGGTCGGCTAATGAAAAACTGTTTTTT	CASCQGSANEKLFF	NA	NA	TRBV5-1	TRBJ1-4
TGTGCCAGCAGTATACAGGGGAGAGTAAATCAGCCCCAGCATTTT	CASSIQGRVNQPQHF	TRBD1	few	TRBV12-3/TRBV12-4	TRBJ1-5
TGTGCCAGCAGAGCGGGAGGGGTAAACATTCAGTACTTC	CASRAGGVNIQYF	TRBD2	NA	TRBV6-1	TRBJ2-4
TGCAGTGCTAGAGCAGGGGAGTTTGCAGGCTGCACCTTC	CSARAGEFAGCTF	NA	NA	TRBV20-1	TRBJ1-2
TGTGCCAGCAGTTACCCACAGGGCTCTGGCTACACCTTC	CASSYPQGSGYTF	NA	NA	TRBV6-2/TRBV6-3	TRBJ1-2
TGTGCCAGCAGGGGGGACGGGGTCTCTGGAAACACCATATATTTT	CASRGDGVSGNTIYF	NA	few	TRBV6-1	TRBJ1-3
TGTGCCTGGAGTACGAAGGGGGGAGGTTTATATGGCTACACCTTC	CAWSTKGGGLYGYTF	NA	NA	TRBV30	TRBJ1-2
TGTGCCAGCAGCTCCGGGACAGCGCTCTCCTACGAGCAGTACTTC	CASSSGTALSYEQYF	TRBD1	many	TRBV12-3/TRBV12-4	TRBJ2-7
TGTGCCAGCAGCTTGGGAGCTAGCGGGATAATCTACGAGCAGTACTTC	CASSLGASGIIYEQYF	TRBD2	NA	TRBV5-6	TRBJ2-7
TGTGCCAGCAGCCACAGCGGGGGCCATGAGACCCAGTACTTC	CASSHSGGHETQYF	TRBD2	NA	TRBV11-2	TRBJ2-5
TGTGCCAGTAGTATGAAACAGCTAGTCACAGATACGCAGTATTTT	CASSMKQLVTDTQYF	NA	NA	TRBV19	TRBJ2-3
TGTGCCAGCAGGTCCCGGGACTTCTCGATCACAGATACGCAGTATTTT	CASRSRDFSITDTQYF	NA	many	TRBV5-5	TRBJ2-3
TGCGCCAGCAGTGAGGGGCGGCAGTTAGATGACACCGGGGAGCTGTTTTTT	CASSEGRQLDDTGELFF	NA	few	TRBV10-1	TRBJ2-2
TGTGCCAGCAGCTTAGAGTTTCAAGAGACCCAGTACTTC	CASSLEFQETQYF	NA	NA	TRBV7-9	TRBJ2-5
TGCAGTGCCCTCGGCGCTCAGGGGAATGAGCAGTTCTTC	CSALGAQGNEQFF	NA	many	TRBV20-1	TRBJ2-1